The 2 T cell receptor beta chains presented below share a single source sample, sequenced in a study of blood T cell repertoires in COVID-19. Assay: immunoSEQ multiplex PCR; the TCRdb copy retains only in-frame clones and omits some. The sample includes 55,000 to 80,000 clones, 70% to 90% of them seen just once. The sequenced sample consisted of peripheral blood. Receptors originate from a woman aged 55-75 years with acute or convalescent COVID-19.

The chain combines TRBV10-3 with TRBJ1-3; D remains ambiguous. Germline V gene sequence: CDR1 ENHRY, CDR2 SYGVKD. Deletions cut 4 bases from V and 0 bases from J, with 10 bases between. The CDR3 is 15 amino acids. Here the CDR3 reads CAISGTYDSGNTIYF. CDR3 nucleotide sequence: TGTGCCATCAGTGGCACCTATGACTCTGGAAACACCATATATTTT.

The V and J genes are TRBV29-1 and TRBJ1-5, with TRBD1 matching over 8 bases. The ends lost 5 bases at V and 6 bases at J; junction bases unmatched: 12. This CDR3 has 15 amino acids. Germline V lookup: CDR1 SQVTM, CDR2 ANQGSEA. The CDR3 DNA reads as TGCAGCGTTTCATTTTTGACAGGGGAACTTCAGCCCCAGCATTTT. It is translated as CSVSFLTGELQPQHF.